These T cell receptor beta chains were read from a single sample in a study of cytomegalovirus exposure and HLA in healthy donors. Assay: immunoSEQ multiplex PCR; the TCRdb copy retains only in-frame clones and omits some. The sample carries about 130,000 clones, around 72% recorded once. The source material was PBMCs. Source of these receptors: a middle-aged woman in good health and CMV-seronegative. CDR3s include the opening cysteine and the closing phenylalanine or tryptophan.

V gene,CDR3 protein
TRBV9,CASGENPDTQYF
TRBV6-5,CASSPSGGRAFF
TRBV7-9,CASSSESSSYNEQFF
TRBV19,CASSISGQPPGEAFF
TRBV11-2,CASSRLVGGRLNEQFF
TRBV12-5,CASGFSGDTQYF
TRBV30,CAWSYRGMAYNEQFF
TRBV6-5,CASSYIGTEETQYF
TRBV9,CASSVRDLSSYNEQFF
TRBV14,CASSPAGAGVRETQYF
TRBV7-6,CASSLAGGWRGQETQYF
TRBV5-4,CASSTGGPGGARGYTF
TRBV27,CASSLFRGAETQYF
TRBV28,CASSPPGVDGGTQYF
TRBV9,CASSRKSGGTNTGELFF
TRBV5-1,CASTPDELTFSYNEQFF
TRBV7-2,CASRHTGETQYF
TRBV2,CAWTSGGAYNEQFF
TRBV28,CASSRGAGRLGEQYF
TRBV5-6,CASSLQPGQGYGYTF
TRBV5-1,CASSLGLAGADEQFF
TRBV28,CASSLGTGATREQYF
TRBV11-2,CASSRDRGDTQYF
TRBV9,CASSEGLAGGEQFF
TRBV5-1,CASSLTGLWFF
TRBV28,CASSPRGDRGKNEQYF
TRBV28,CASTLGVWQATEAFF
TRBV14,CASSQGVLAVTRETQYF
TRBV2,CASRNEPGQARGEQYF
TRBV7-3,CASSPQGGVETQYF
TRBV30,CAWSTDSGNQPQHF
TRBV7-9,CASSLMRQGEYTDTQYF
TRBV14,CASSQEGLASGRFTDTQYF
TRBV21-1,CATRGPIAEQYF
TRBV7-9,CASSPEGRATNEKLFF
TRBV7-2,CASSYGTGGTGELFF
TRBV6-1,CASSGLAGNTGELFF
TRBV28,CASSSNYGYTF
TRBV27,CASSSLTATNEKLFF
TRBV6-5,CASSYNLPTGVSEAFF
TRBV21-1,CASSKPRTLYSNQPQHF
TRBV19,CASINRGQLNTEAFF
TRBV9,CASSVEGSGNNEQFF
TRBV7-2,CASSFGGGYYEQYF
TRBV28,CASSLTAGNTIYF
TRBV11-2,CASSLGGLAGVDTQYF
TRBV5-6,CASSPSGGTSLNEQYF
TRBV28,CASRTGFTNEKLFF
TRBV7-8,CASSLAVVGQGPLSNQPQHF
TRBV28,CASSSTGMGPEAFF
TRBV28,CASSTAVVMRAGEQYF
TRBV2,CASSEALRRDEQYF
TRBV5-8,CASRQDSYGYTF
TRBV5-1,CASSLVGTGPSGYGYTF
TRBV7-2,CASSGLSGGAYETQYF